This TCR beta chain comes out of a study of shared clonotypes between healthy human individuals. The CDR3 extends over 16 amino acids. Germline CDR1 and CDR2: MDHEN and SYDVKM. V lost 5 bases and J lost 3; bases outside the gene matches: 11. Study-wide points: It was the non-shared clonotypes that had lower generation probabilities than clonotypes shared by all four donors. Investigators expected sequencing depth to affect clonotype sharing among donors. Sharing across four donors was highest in naive CD4 (around 5%) and lowest in memory CD8 (about 0.4%).

As defined, naive CD8 cells were CD45RO-negative and positively selected for CCR7, with terminally differentiated effector memory CD45RA+ cells excluded. Worth noting for this clone: The target antigen is unknown.

Using immunoSEQ multiplex PCR, the repertoire was profiled, and TCRdb retains in-frame clones only, with some absent. The table lists around 1.9 million clones, about 94% of them singletons. This receptor was obtained from a man aged 18 to 29 in good health. Some clones in this sample may be carry-over from other donors' samples. Sequenced material: naive CD8+ T cells from PBMCs. The chain has TRBV28 and TRBJ2-3, with 7 nucleotides matching TRBD1. CDR3 region: CASSNRRGQRTDTQYF. In DNA, the CDR3 is TGTGCCAGCAGTAACCGACGGGGACAGAGGACAGATACGCAGTATTTT.